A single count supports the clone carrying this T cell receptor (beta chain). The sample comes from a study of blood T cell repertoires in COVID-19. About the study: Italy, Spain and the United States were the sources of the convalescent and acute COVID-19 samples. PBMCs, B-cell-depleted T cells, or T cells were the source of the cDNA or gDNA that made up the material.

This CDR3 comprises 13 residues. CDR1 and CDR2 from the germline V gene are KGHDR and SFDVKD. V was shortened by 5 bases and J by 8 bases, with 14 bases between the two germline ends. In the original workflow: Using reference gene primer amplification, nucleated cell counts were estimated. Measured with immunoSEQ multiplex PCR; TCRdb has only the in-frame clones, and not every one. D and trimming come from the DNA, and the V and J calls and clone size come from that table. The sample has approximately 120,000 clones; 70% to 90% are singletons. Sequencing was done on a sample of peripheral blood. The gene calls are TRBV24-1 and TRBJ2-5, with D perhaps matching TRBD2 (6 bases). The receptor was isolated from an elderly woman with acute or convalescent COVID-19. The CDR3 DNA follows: TGTGCCACCAGTGTGGAGGGACCCGAAACCCAGTACTTC. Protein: CATSVEGPETQYF.